This TCR beta chain appears in the sequencing data of a study of radiation and T cells in renal cell carcinoma. A note on this clone: Its target is not known.

Time point in this sample: baseline pretreatment blood. As to treatment: 15 Gy SBRT to primary tumor, nephrectomy 4 weeks later. The tumor was a clear cell renal cell carcinoma. Libraries were prepared by immunoSEQ multiplex PCR; TCRdb keeps only in-frame clonotypes and omits some of them. In the table there are approximately 100,000 clones, roughly 90% of which are singletons. Trimming pared 5 bases from V and 2 bases from J, leaving 9 bases between. Germline CDR1 is LNHDA and CDR2 is SQIVND (reference sequence). The CDR3 totals 13 residues. The study, taken as a whole, reports: Top tumor clonotypes rose in blood 2 weeks post-radiation, then contracted.

Specimen: blood, collected from a patient whose treatment included radiotherapy and nephrectomy. The TCR comes from a man in his forties or fifties with renal cell carcinoma. The chain couples TRBV19 to TRBJ2-5; D unclear. The CDR3 sequence: CASSLLIQETQYF. The CDR3 DNA reads as TGTGCCAGTAGTCTCCTGATACAAGAGACCCAGTACTTC.